This is a list of T cell receptor beta chains from one sample in a study of T cells in Graves' hyperthyroidism and ophthalmopathy. MiXCR, run by TCRdb on the multiplex PCR reads, gives a single entry per CDR3 protein. The sample carries around 760,000 distinct CDR3 sequences, roughly a third recorded once. Material for sequencing was blood. The receptors stem from a woman aged 40 to 50 with Graves' hyperthyroidism. CDR3s leave out the opening cysteine and the closing phenylalanine or tryptophan. Size values are once, few and many counts, or a class for expanded clones, and some rows have none.

j_call v_call clone_size cdr3_aa
TRBJ2-7 TRBV15 many ATSRDPPGGEDEQY
TRBJ2-2 TRBV5-1 few ASSLRDWASDSGELF
TRBJ2-5 TRBV4-3 few ASSQEIGGHKETQY
TRBJ1-5 TRBV5-1 NA TSSLAGRDQPQH
TRBJ1-5 TRBV7-9 NA ASRQRLDGQFNQPQH
TRBJ1-1 TRBV6-2/TRBV6-3 NA ASSYGTGGANTEAF
TRBJ1-5 TRBV12-3/TRBV12-4 NA ASSQGGGGEPQH
TRBJ1-2 TRBV7-9 many ASSFGQGESGYT
TRBJ1-1 TRBV6-6 few ASSASGRDTEAF
TRBJ1-1 TRBV10-3 NA AISAAGQGVEAF
TRBJ1-1 TRBV5-6 NA ASSFRSGNTEAF
TRBJ2-2 TRBV19 NA ASSKGSTGQGRGGELF
TRBJ2-7 TRBV5-5 NA ASSFTSGLASYEQY
TRBJ1-2 TRBV15 many ATSRPPRPNYGYT
TRBJ2-7 TRBV7-6 many ASSLFLAGGPEQY
TRBJ1-2 TRBV29-1 NA SAERQGGGYT
TRBJ1-6 TRBV19 NA ASSTKPTASSYNSPLH
TRBJ1-2 TRBV12-3/TRBV12-4 few ASSFNGVYGYT
TRBJ1-5 TRBV11-2 many ASSLAGTGQQPQH
TRBJ1-2 TRBV4-1 NA ASSPAGLNYGYT
TRBJ2-7 TRBV19 few ASKSTGGLVDYEQY
TRBJ1-1 TRBV6-5 few ASSYWGWDKAF
TRBJ1-5 TRBV20-1 many SARDGNQPQH
TRBJ1-1 TRBV5-4 many ASSRRDRQNTEAF
TRBJ2-2 TRBV10-1 many ASSPGTSGRGDGELF
TRBJ2-7 TRBV6-6 NA ASATGRLYEQY
TRBJ1-5 TRBV10-3 many AIKGQGAGQPQH
TRBJ1-1 TRBV29-1 NA SSFGSRMNTEAF
TRBJ1-2 TRBV6-5 many ASSTHGLVYGYT
TRBJ2-4 TRBV7-2 NA ASSLGLAGLKNIQY
TRBJ1-5 TRBV6-5 many ASSTLIGDGRNQPQH
TRBJ1-2 TRBV19 NA ASRPQGVGNYGYT
TRBJ2-5 TRBV25-1 many ASRNQGWETQY
TRBJ2-5 TRBV7-2 NA ASSLRAGWVTDTQY
TRBJ2-2 TRBV14 few ASSLWGWNTGELF
TRBJ1-3 TRBV7-2 many ASSLGTVDSGNTIY
TRBJ1-1 TRBV29-1 NA SSPPAQGITEAF
TRBJ1-6 TRBV20-1 many SARAGQGYSPLH
TRBJ2-1 TRBV7-2 once ASILAGGNFNEQF
TRBJ2-7 TRBV10-3 few ASKRGGSSYEQY
TRBJ1-6 TRBV2 NA ASSAETGVLNSPLH
TRBJ2-2 TRBV7-3 NA ASSSQGRAGELF
TRBJ1-5 TRBV7-2 NA ASSLFDGLPQPQH
TRBJ2-5 TRBV9 many ASSVDVGPSQETQY
TRBJ1-2 TRBV9 many ASRSQSGRYYGYT
TRBJ1-4 TRBV29-1 many SVRRSFNEKLF
TRBJ2-7 TRBV20-1 few SAGPDYEQY
TRBJ2-5 TRBV7-7 many ASSSGLAGGTQY
TRBJ1-1 TRBV20-1 few SARDGGLGERIEAF
TRBJ1-1 TRBV29-1 many SGLGQENTEAF
TRBJ1-5 TRBV20-1 many SARFSGRNQPQH
TRBJ2-7 TRBV28 NA ASKAGFYEQY
TRBJ1-2 TRBV2 few APMGVDGYT